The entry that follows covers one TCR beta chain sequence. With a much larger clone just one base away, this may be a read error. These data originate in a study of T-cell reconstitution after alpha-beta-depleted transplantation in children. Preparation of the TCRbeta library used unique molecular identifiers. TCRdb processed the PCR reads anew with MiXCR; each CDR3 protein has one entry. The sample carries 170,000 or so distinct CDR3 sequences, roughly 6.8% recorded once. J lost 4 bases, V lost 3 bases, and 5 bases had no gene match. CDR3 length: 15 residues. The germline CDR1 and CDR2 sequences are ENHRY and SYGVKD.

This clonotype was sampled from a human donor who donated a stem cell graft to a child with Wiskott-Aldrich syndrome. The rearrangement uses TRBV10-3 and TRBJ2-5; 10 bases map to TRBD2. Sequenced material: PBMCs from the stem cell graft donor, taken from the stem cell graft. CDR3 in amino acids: CAISDSGLAVETQYF. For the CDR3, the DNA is TGTGCCATCAGTGATTCCGGACTAGCGGTAGAGACCCAGTACTTC.